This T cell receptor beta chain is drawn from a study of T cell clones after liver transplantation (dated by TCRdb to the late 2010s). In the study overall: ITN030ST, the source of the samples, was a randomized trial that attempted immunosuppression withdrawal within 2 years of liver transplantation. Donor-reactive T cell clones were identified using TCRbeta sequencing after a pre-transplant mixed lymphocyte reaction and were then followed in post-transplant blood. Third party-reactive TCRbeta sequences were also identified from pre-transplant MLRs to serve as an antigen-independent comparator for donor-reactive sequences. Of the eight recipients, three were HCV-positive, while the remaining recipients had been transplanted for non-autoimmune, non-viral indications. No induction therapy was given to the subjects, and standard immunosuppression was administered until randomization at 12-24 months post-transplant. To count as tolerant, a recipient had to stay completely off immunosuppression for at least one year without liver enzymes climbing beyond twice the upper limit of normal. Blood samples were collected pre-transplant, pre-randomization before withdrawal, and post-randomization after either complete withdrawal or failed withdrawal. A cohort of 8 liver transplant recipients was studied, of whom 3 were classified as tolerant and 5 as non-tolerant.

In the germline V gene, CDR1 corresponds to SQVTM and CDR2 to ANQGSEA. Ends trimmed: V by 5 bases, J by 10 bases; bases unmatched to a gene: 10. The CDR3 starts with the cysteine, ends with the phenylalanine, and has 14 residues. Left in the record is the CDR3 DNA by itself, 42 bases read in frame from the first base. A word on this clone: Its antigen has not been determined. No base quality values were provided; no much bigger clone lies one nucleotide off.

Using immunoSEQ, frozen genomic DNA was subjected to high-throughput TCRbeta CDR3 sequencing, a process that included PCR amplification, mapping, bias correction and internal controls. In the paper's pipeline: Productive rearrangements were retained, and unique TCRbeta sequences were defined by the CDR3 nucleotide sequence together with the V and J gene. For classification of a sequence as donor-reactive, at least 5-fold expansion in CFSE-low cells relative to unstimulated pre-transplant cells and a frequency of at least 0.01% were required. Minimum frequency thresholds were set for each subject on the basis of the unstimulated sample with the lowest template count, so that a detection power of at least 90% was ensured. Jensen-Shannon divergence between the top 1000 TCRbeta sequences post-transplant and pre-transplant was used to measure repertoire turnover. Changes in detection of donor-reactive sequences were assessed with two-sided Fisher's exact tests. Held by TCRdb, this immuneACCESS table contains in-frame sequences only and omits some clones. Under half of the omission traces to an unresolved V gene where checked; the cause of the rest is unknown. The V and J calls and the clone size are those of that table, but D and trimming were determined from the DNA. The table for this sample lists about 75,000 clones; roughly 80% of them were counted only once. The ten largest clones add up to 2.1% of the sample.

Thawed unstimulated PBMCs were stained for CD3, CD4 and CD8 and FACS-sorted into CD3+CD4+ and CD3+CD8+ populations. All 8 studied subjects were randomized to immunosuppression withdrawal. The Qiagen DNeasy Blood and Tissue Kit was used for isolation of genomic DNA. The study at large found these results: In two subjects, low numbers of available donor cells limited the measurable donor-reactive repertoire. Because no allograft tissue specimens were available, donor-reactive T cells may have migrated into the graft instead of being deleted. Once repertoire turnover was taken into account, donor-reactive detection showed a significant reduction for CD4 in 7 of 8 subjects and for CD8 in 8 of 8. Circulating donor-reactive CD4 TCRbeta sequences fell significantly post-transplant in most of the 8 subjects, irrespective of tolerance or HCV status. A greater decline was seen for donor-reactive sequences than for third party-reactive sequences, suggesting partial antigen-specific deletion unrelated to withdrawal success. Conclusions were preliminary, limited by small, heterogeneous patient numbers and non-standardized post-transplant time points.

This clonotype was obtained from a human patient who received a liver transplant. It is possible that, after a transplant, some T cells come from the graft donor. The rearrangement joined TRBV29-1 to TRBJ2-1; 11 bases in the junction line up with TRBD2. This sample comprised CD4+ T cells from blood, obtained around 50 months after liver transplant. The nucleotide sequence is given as TGCAGCGTTAACCTTAGCGGGAGGGTCTCCGAGCAGTTCTTC. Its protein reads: CSVNLSGRVSEQFF.